This paragraph covers one T cell receptor beta chain sequence. The antigen is undetermined. Assay: immunoSEQ multiplex PCR; the TCRdb copy retains only in-frame clones and omits some. The data show more than 300,000 clones, with 86% seen just once and over 0.8% held by the top ten. These data are taken from a study of cytomegalovirus exposure and HLA in healthy donors. The V gene's germline CDR1 is SGHNT and CDR2 YENEEA. This CDR3 has 13 amino acids. V dropped 4 bases and J dropped 8; count of bases not matched to a gene: 3. General observations from the study: Most TCRs appeared rarely, but some public TCRs recurred in many donors. Cytomegalovirus-associated TCR beta chains were listed, numbering some 180. As was reported, the classifier diagnosed cytomegalovirus status with high specificity and sensitivity.

The specimen sequenced was PBMCs. This TCR derives from a woman under 30 in good health and CMV-seronegative. The chain carries TRBV11-3 and TRBJ2-1; 9 positions agree with TRBD1. CDR3 sequence reads: CASSSQGADEQFF. CDR3 in DNA: TGTGCCAGCAGCTCACAGGGGGCGGATGAGCAGTTCTTC.